This entry is about one T cell receptor beta chain. V shed 3 bases and J shed 6 bases, with 15 bases lying between them. The length of the CDR3 is 14 residues. The V gene's germline CDR1 is MNHEY and CDR2 SMNVEV (reference sequence). Produced via immunoSEQ multiplex PCR; TCRdb's table is partial and in-frame only. The sample carries about 160,000 clones, about nine tenths recorded once. This entry is derived from a study of blood T cell repertoires in COVID-19. Study details: The cDNA or gDNA used as material had been derived from T cells, B-cell-depleted T cells, or PBMCs.

Recruits, aged 18 to 89 years, lived in about two dozen US areas. The study recruited exposed participants who had met a COVID-19 case within 2 weeks before entry. This receptor was taken from a middle-aged woman who had been exposed to COVID-19. The genes are TRBV27 and TRBJ2-7, with TRBD1 as a possible D gene (6 bases). The sequenced sample consisted of PBMCs or T cells enriched from blood (not recorded which). Here the CDR3 reads CASSFGTPLLEQYF. The CDR3 nucleotides are TGTGCCAGCAGTTTCGGGACACCCCTTCTCGAGCAGTACTTC.